Listed below are T cell receptor beta chains from one sample, sequenced in a study of HIV-infected patients and healthy controls. Each CDR3 protein is one row after TCRdb ran MiXCR on the 5' RACE reads. This sample yields more than 9,500 distinct CDR3 sequences, of which about 10% are seen a single time; less than 25% belongs to the top ten. This specimen was blood, taken before antiretroviral therapy. The source is an adult with HIV infection. The donor label of this sample is uncertain. CDR3s include the opening cysteine and the closing phenylalanine or tryptophan. The D gene is left open where the match is weak. Clone sizes are given selectively: once, few, many, or a class where the clone is expanded.

clone_size	v_call	d_call	j_call	cdr3_aa	cdr3_nt
medium-sized	TRBV4-1	NA	TRBJ1-4	CASRHGPGESEKLFF	TGCGCCAGCCGCCACGGCCCAGGGGAGAGTGAAAAACTGTTTTTT
few	TRBV7-9	NA	TRBJ2-7	CASSLVLGAHEQYF	TGTGCCAGCAGCTTAGTCCTGGGAGCCCACGAGCAGTACTTC
many	TRBV29-1	NA	TRBJ2-7	CSVEGAGRGDWYEQYF	TGCAGCGTTGAAGGTGCGGGCAGGGGTGACTGGTACGAGCAGTACTTC
few	TRBV7-2	NA	TRBJ2-7	CASSYGQITYEQYF	TGTGCCAGCAGCTACGGACAGATTACCTACGAGCAGTACTTC
many	TRBV7-9	TRBD1	TRBJ1-2	CASSFYLTPGQGARSGYTF	TGTGCCAGCAGCTTCTATCTCACCCCTGGCCAGGGGGCGCGAAGTGGCTACACCTTC
many	TRBV24-1	NA	TRBJ2-5	CATSDPSQETQYF	TGTGCCACCAGTGATCCCTCCCAAGAGACCCAGTACTTC
many	TRBV6-6	TRBD1	TRBJ1-1	CASSYLGQLDTEAFF	TGTGCCAGCAGTTACTTGGGACAGCTTGACACTGAAGCTTTCTTT
many	TRBV6-5	TRBD2	TRBJ2-5	CASSRTSMETQYF	TGTGCCAGCAGTCGGACTAGCATGGAGACCCAGTACTTC
NA	TRBV10-1	NA	TRBJ2-1	CASSDELGSYNEQFF	TGCGCCAGCAGTGATGAGTTGGGCTCCTACAATGAGCAGTTCTTC
many	TRBV20-1	NA	TRBJ1-4	CLLKGAGREKLFF	TGCCTACTCAAAGGGGCTGGGAGAGAAAAACTGTTTTTT
medium-sized	TRBV29-1	TRBD1	TRBJ2-3	CSGRGRRAGNTQYF	TGCAGCGGCAGGGGGCGTCGGGCGGGGAATACGCAGTATTTT
many	TRBV6-9	TRBD2	TRBJ2-3	CAIPRGSGGQRASTDTQYF	TGTGCCATCCCCCGTGGTAGCGGGGGCCAGCGTGCTAGCACAGATACGCAGTATTTT
NA	TRBV5-6	NA	TRBJ2-1	CASSFPGEDYNEQFF	TGTGCCAGCAGCTTTCCGGGGGAGGACTACAATGAGCAGTTCTTC
few	TRBV2	NA	TRBJ1-5	CASSDVGNQPQHF	TGTGCCAGCAGTGACGTAGGCAATCAGCCCCAGCATTTT
NA	TRBV7-8	TRBD2	TRBJ2-7	CASSPGLEDEQYF	TGTGCCAGCAGCCCAGGACTAGAGGACGAGCAGTACTTC
NA	TRBV7-2	TRBD2	TRBJ2-7	CASSLEGASGSYEQYF	TGTGCCAGCAGCTTGGAAGGGGCTAGCGGGTCCTACGAGCAGTACTTC
NA	TRBV6-6	TRBD2	TRBJ2-7	CASSLAGSSYEQYF	TGTGCCAGCAGCCTAGCGGGGTCCTCCTACGAGCAGTACTTC
many	TRBV29-1	NA	TRBJ2-7	CSVTDSYEQYF	TGCAGCGTAACGGACAGCTACGAGCAGTACTTC
NA	TRBV30	NA	TRBJ1-2	CAWTEPNYGYTF	TGTGCCTGGACGGAACCAAACTATGGCTACACCTTC
many	TRBV5-1	TRBD2	TRBJ2-1	CASSSGEEAGDNNEQFF	TGCGCCAGCAGCTCCGGGGAGGAAGCGGGGGATAACAATGAGCAGTTCTTC
medium-sized	TRBV7-9	NA	TRBJ1-5	CASSSGGQPQHF	TGTGCCAGCAGCAGCGGGGGCCAGCCCCAGCATTTT
few	TRBV5-8	NA	TRBJ2-7	CASSLWTPGRYEQYF	TGTGCCAGCAGCTTGTGGACCCCAGGGCGGTACGAGCAGTACTTC
many	TRBV4-3	NA	TRBJ2-3	CASSQDRFSDTDTQYF	TGCGCCAGCAGCCAAGATCGCTTTAGCGACACAGATACGCAGTATTTT
many	TRBV10-3	TRBD2	TRBJ2-7	CAISEGTSSYEQYF	TGTGCCATCAGTGAAGGGACTAGCAGCTACGAGCAGTACTTC
many	TRBV6-6	NA	TRBJ1-1	CASSYSVTEAFF	TGTGCCAGCAGTTACTCCGTGACTGAAGCTTTCTTT
many	TRBV5-6	TRBD1	TRBJ1-5	CASSLQGARQPQHF	TGTGCCAGCAGCTTGCAGGGGGCGAGGCAGCCCCAGCATTTT
many	TRBV18	NA	TRBJ2-5	CASSPVEDETQYF	TGTGCCAGCTCACCAGTAGAGGATGAGACCCAGTACTTC
many	TRBV10-1	NA	TRBJ2-1	CASSDEMGRGETLFF	TGCGCCAGCAGTGATGAGATGGGTCGGGGTGAGACTCTGTTCTTC
many	TRBV5-1	NA	TRBJ1-2	CASSFEPRDANYGYTF	TGCGCCAGCAGCTTTGAACCGAGGGATGCTAACTATGGCTACACCTTC
many	TRBV19	NA	TRBJ2-3	CASSGRLTDTQYF	TGTGCCAGTAGTGGGCGGTTGACAGATACGCAGTATTTT
many	TRBV18	TRBD1	TRBJ1-2	CASSPGTGQIYGYTF	TGTGCCAGCTCACCCGGGACAGGGCAAATCTATGGCTACACCTTC
many	TRBV3-1	NA	TRBJ1-5	CASSPRGSNQPQHF	TGTGCCAGCAGCCCTCGGGGTAGCAATCAGCCCCAGCATTTT
few	TRBV29-1	NA	TRBJ2-3	CSVLSSGGGDTQYF	TGCAGCGTTCTTTCTAGCGGAGGGGGGGATACGCAGTATTTT
NA	TRBV20-1	TRBD1	TRBJ1-2	CSARMDGTGGSANYGYTF	TGCAGTGCTAGAATGGATGGGACAGGGGGTTCAGCTAACTATGGCTACACCTTC
many	TRBV14	NA	TRBJ1-1	CASSQDRRNTEAFF	TGTGCCAGCAGCCAAGATAGGAGGAACACTGAAGCTTTCTTT
many	TRBV4-1	NA	TRBJ1-2	CASSQERQAYGYTF	TGCGCCAGCAGCCAAGAGAGGCAGGCTTATGGCTACACCTTC
few	TRBV6-5	NA	TRBJ1-1	CASTAALTNTEAFF	TGTGCCAGCACCGCGGCCCTTACTAACACTGAAGCTTTCTTT
few	TRBV20-1	NA	TRBJ2-7	CSARATGDYYEQYF	TGCAGTGCTAGAGCAACAGGGGACTACTACGAGCAGTACTTC
many	TRBV20-1	TRBD1	TRBJ1-1	CSARDGTGATEAFF	TGCAGTGCTAGAGATGGGACAGGGGCCACTGAAGCTTTCTTT
NA	TRBV28	TRBD2	TRBJ2-5	CASSPSAGTSGYQETQYF	TGTGCCAGCAGTCCGTCGGCCGGGACTAGCGGGTACCAAGAGACCCAGTACTTC
many	TRBV7-9	NA	TRBJ1-5	CASSPVLGNQPQHF	TGTGCCAGCAGCCCGGTGCTTGGGAATCAGCCCCAGCATTTT
many	TRBV2	NA	TRBJ2-7	CASSEWDMQSYEQYF	TGTGCCAGCAGTGAATGGGACATGCAGTCCTACGAGCAGTACTTC